A selection of T cell receptor beta chains follows, all from one sample in a study of blood T cell repertoires in COVID-19. Clones were read by immunoSEQ multiplex PCR, and TCRdb kept only the in-frame ones, dropping some. This sample has about 170,000 clones, with about three quarters found just once. The specimen sequenced was peripheral blood. The receptors were sampled from a man in his 60s with acute or convalescent COVID-19. CDR3s include the opening cysteine and the closing phenylalanine or tryptophan. D genes are given only for firm matches. Clone sizes are given selectively: once, few, many, or a class where the clone is expanded.

V,J,size,D,CDR3,DNA
TRBV7-3,TRBJ2-1,.,TRBD2,CASSSGTSGGNEQFF,TGTGCCAGCAGCTCAGGGACTAGCGGGGGAAATGAGCAGTTCTTC
TRBV6-6,TRBJ2-3,.,TRBD1,CASSLDRADTQYF,TGTGCCAGCAGCCTGGACAGGGCAGATACGCAGTATTTT
TRBV25-1,TRBJ1-2,.,.,CASTPLQGPYGYTF,TGTGCCAGCACCCCTTTACAGGGACCATATGGCTACACCTTC
TRBV3-1/TRBV3-2,TRBJ2-3,.,TRBD1,CASSQRGPGTDTQYF,TGTGCCAGCAGCCAAAGGGGGCCCGGCACAGATACGCAGTATTTT
TRBV19,TRBJ1-6,.,.,CASSYRQGYNSPLHF,TGTGCCAGTAGCTACCGGCAGGGTTATAATTCACCCCTCCACTTT
TRBV4-1,TRBJ1-2,.,TRBD1,CASSPGGIHGYTF,TGCGCCAGCAGCCCAGGGGGGATCCATGGCTACACCTTC
TRBV9,TRBJ2-3,.,TRBD2,CASSEDGGSGDTQYF,TGTGCCAGCAGCGAGGACGGGGGGTCGGGAGATACGCAGTATTTT
TRBV27,TRBJ1-2,.,.,CASGWEAGGYTF,TGTGCCAGCGGGTGGGAGGCCGGTGGCTACACCTTC
TRBV4-1,TRBJ1-4,.,TRBD1,CASSHRSTGFGEKLFF,TGCGCCAGCAGCCACCGATCGACAGGGTTTGGTGAAAAACTGTTTTTT
TRBV28,TRBJ1-2,.,.,CASSLQGDYGYTF,TGTGCCAGCAGTCTTCAGGGTGACTATGGCTACACCTTC
TRBV19,TRBJ2-7,.,TRBD1,CASMMDRPPYEQYF,TGTGCCAGTATGATGGACAGGCCCCCGTACGAGCAGTACTTC
TRBV29-1,TRBJ2-7,.,.,CSVEDLAGASREQYF,TGCAGCGTTGAAGATCTAGCAGGGGCGAGTCGCGAGCAGTACTTC
TRBV29-1,TRBJ2-7,.,TRBD1,CSVEETGTAFPYEQYF,TGCAGCGTTGAAGAAACCGGGACAGCCTTTCCCTACGAGCAGTACTTC
TRBV12-3/TRBV12-4,TRBJ1-4,once,.,CASRYATNEKLFF,TGTGCCAGCAGATATGCAACTAATGAAAAACTGTTTTTT
TRBV5-1,TRBJ2-2,few,.,CASSFRTGGTGELFF,TGCGCCAGCAGCTTTCGGACAGGAGGGACCGGGGAGCTGTTTTTT
TRBV1,TRBJ2-1,.,.,CTSSRNLGSGVYHEQFF,TGCACCAGCAGCCGAAATCTCGGTAGCGGGGTTTACCATGAGCAGTTCTTC
TRBV6-2/TRBV6-3,TRBJ2-1,few,TRBD2,CASSYQAGPYNEQFF,TGTGCCAGCAGTTACCAAGCGGGGCCCTACAATGAGCAGTTCTTC
TRBV5-1,TRBJ1-5,.,.,CASRWQPEGNQPQHF,TGCGCCAGCAGGTGGCAGCCGGAGGGCAATCAGCCCCAGCATTTT
TRBV24-1,TRBJ1-2,few,.,CATSDLVGPGESYTF,TGTGCCACCAGTGATTTGGTTGGGCCTGGGGAGAGCTACACCTTC
TRBV24-1,TRBJ2-5,.,.,CATSDRSKAGGQETQYF,TGTGCCACCAGTGACCGTTCTAAAGCGGGTGGGCAAGAGACCCAGTACTTC
TRBV5-1,TRBJ1-3,.,.,CASRYPGSNTIYF,TGCGCCAGCAGGTACCCAGGGTCAAACACCATATATTTT
TRBV5-1,TRBJ2-7,.,TRBD1,CASSLGAGRTGAIEQYF,TGCGCCAGCAGCTTGGGGGCTGGTCGGACAGGGGCGATCGAGCAGTACTTC